Sequencing of this T cell receptor (beta chain) was carried out in a study of cytomegalovirus exposure and HLA in healthy donors. Study-wide findings and caveats: A previous analysis found most TCR beta V segments productive roughly 90% or roughly 30% of the time.

A word on this clone: Its antigen is unidentified.

The PCR ran on 60 Vbeta and 13 Jbeta primers. Source study methods: Counted up in a later analysis, unique TCR beta chains came to some 82 million, with about 9.9 million shared. Sequenced by immunoSEQ multiplex PCR; TCRdb stores in-frame clones only, minus some. V, J and clone size derive from that table, while D and trimming were established from the DNA sequence. The table includes tens of thousands of clones, about 72% detected once. CDR1 is KGHSH, CDR2 LQKENI, per germline. The CDR3 runs to 13 residues. Trimming cost V 5 bases and J 1 base, with 9 bases left between them. The clonotype originates from a man aged 25 to 40 in good health and CMV-seronegative. The chain uses TRBV18 and TRBJ2-7; D might be TRBD2 (6 bases). Sequences were obtained from PBMCs. This chain's CDR3 is CASSAGTSYEQYF. The CDR3 region has the DNA TGTGCCAGCTCAGCCGGGACTTCCTACGAGCAGTACTTC.